This TCR beta chain originates from a study of patients and donors after allogeneic stem cell transplantation. TCRdb reprocessed the RT-PCR reads via MiXCR and lists one record per CDR3 protein. The sample yields 150,000 to 250,000 distinct CDR3 sequences, roughly two fifths seen once. Trimming took 5 bases from V and 4 from J, leaving 14 bases between them. This CDR3 region has 13 residues. Germline-derived CDR1 and CDR2 are DFQATT and SNEGSKA (reference sequence). The sequencing sample was made of blood, either unsorted or a sorted T cell fraction (not recorded which). The chain carries TRBV20-1 and TRBJ1-2; possibly TRBD1 for D (6 bases). This clonotype originated in a human donor who was either an allogeneic HSCT recipient or a stem cell or donor lymphocyte infusion donor (not recorded which). It is not recorded whose cells these are; they may come from a transplant donor. CDR3 coding DNA: TGCAGTGCTGCCAGGGGATTGAGCTATGGCTACACCTTC. Protein product: CSAARGLSYGYTF.